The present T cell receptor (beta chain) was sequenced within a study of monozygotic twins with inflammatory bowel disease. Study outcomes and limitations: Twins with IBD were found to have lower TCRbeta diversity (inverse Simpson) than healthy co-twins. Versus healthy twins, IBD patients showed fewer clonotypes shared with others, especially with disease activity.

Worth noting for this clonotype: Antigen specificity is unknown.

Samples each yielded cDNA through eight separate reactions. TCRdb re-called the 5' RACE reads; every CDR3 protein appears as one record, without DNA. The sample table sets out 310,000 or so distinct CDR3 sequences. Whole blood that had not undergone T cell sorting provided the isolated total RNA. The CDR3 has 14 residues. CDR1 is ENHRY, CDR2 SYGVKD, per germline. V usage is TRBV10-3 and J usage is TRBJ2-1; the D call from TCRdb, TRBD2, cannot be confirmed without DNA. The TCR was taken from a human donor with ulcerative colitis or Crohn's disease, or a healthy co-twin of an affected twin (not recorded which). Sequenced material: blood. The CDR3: CAISGASPGNEQFF.